Below, 3 T cell receptor beta chains from the same sample are listed, as sequenced in a study of post-analysis software for immune sequencing data. Study-level points and caveats: About 5 TRBV segments occurring more often in patients than controls included TRBV5-6, TRBV5-1 and TRBV20-1.

No antigens are known for them. Built from TCR beta cDNA, the libraries had unique molecular identifiers in them. TCRdb re-called the PCR reads through MiXCR, storing one row per CDR3 protein. Here the sample spans roughly 870,000 distinct CDR3 sequences, approximately 57% being singletons. The specimen sequenced was blood. These receptor sequences come from a girl aged 10-17 years with multiple sclerosis.

This clonotype was counted a single time. This chain joins TRBV5-1 and TRBJ2-5, with 7 bases aligning to TRBD1. There are 13 residues in the CDR3. Trimming removed 4 bases from V and 11 bases from J; junction bases left unmatched: 11. Germline V gene sequence: CDR1 SGHRS, CDR2 YFSETQ. Here the CDR3 DNA reads TGCGCCAGCAGCGGGCAGGGGGACGGAGAGCAGTACTTC. Amino acid sequence: CASSGQGDGEQYF.

V and J are TRBV12-3 or TRBV12-4 and TRBJ1-2, with a weak D call TRBD1 (5 bases). This CDR3 has 12 residues. Between the trimmed V and J ends, which lost 6 bases and 10 bases, there was a span of 15 bases. CDR3 loop: CASRRGDYDYTF. CDR3 coding DNA: TGTGCCAGCAGGCGAGGGGACTACGACTACACCTTC.

The chain carries TRBV12-3 or TRBV12-4 and TRBJ1-2; D call uncertain. The CDR3 spans 14 residues. Trimming pared 6 bases from V and 4 bases from J, leaving 15 bases between. The CDR3 DNA is TGTGCCAGCAGCTTTTCGTCAGAGGCCTATGGCTACACCTTC. This codes for CASSFSSEAYGYTF.